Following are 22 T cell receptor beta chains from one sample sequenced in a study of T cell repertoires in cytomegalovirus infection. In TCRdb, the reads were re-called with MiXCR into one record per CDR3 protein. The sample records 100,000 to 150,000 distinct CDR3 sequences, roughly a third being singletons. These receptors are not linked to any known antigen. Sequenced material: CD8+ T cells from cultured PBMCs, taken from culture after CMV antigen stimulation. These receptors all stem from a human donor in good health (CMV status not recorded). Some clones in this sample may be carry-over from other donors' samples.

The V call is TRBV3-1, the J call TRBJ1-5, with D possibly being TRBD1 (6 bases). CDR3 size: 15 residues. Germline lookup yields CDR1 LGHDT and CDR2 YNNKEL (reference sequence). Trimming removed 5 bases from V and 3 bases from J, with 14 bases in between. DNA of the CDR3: TGTGCCAGCAGCGATTCGGACAGCCCCAATCAGCCCCAGCATTTT. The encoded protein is CASSDSDSPNQPQHF. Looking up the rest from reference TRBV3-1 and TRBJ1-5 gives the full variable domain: DTAVSQTPKYLVTQMGNDKSIKCEQNLGHDTMYWYKQDSKKFLKIMFSYNNKELIINETVPNRFSPKSPDKAHLNLHINSLELGDSAVYFCASSDSDSPNQPQHFGDGTRLSIL.

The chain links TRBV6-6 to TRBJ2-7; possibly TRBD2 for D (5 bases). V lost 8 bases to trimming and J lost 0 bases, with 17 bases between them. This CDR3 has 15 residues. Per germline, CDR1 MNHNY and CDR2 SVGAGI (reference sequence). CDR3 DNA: TGTGCCAGCTCCCGAAGCTCGGGGAACTCCTACGAGCAGTACTTC. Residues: CASSRSSGNSYEQYF.

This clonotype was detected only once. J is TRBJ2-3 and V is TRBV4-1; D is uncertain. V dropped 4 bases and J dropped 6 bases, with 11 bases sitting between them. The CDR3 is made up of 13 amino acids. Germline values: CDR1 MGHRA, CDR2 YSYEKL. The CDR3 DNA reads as TGCGCCAGCAGCCCCATGGTCTCCGATACGCAGTATTTT. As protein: CASSPMVSDTQYF.

The CDR3: CASSIGRAYEQYF. As DNA, the CDR3 is TGTGCCAGTAGTATAGGACGAGCCTACGAGCAGTACTTC. This chain uses TRBV19 with TRBJ2-7; D unclear. The CDR3 is 13 amino acids. V gave up 1 base and J gave up 2 bases, with 6 bases separating them. Germline CDR1 is LNHDA and CDR2 is SQIVND (reference sequence).

In nucleotides, the CDR3 is TGTGCCAGCAGTCCTTCCTGGACCACGATCTCCTACGAGCAGTACTTC. Translated: CASSPSWTTISYEQYF. The chain couples TRBV27 to TRBJ2-7, with no clear D. V lost 5 bases and J 0 bases, leaving 17 bases between the germline ends. The CDR3 contains 16 residues. The V gene's germline CDR1 is MNHEY and CDR2 SMNVEV (reference sequence).

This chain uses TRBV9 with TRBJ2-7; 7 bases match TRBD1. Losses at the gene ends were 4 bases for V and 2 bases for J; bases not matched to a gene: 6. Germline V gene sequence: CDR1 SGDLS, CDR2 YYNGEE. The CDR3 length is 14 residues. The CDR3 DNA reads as TGTGCCAGCAGCCCAGGGGACAGCACCTACGAGCAGTACTTC. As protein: CASSPGDSTYEQYF. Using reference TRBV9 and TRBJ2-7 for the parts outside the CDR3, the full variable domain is DSGVTQTPKHLITATGQRVTLRCSPRSGDLSVYWYQQSLDQGLQFLIQYYNGEERAKGNILERFSAQQFPDLHSELNLSSLELGDSALYFCASSPGDSTYEQYFGPGTRLTVT.

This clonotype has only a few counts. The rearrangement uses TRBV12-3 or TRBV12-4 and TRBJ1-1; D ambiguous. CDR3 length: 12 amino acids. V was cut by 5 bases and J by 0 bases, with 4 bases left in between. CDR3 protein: CASSTVNTEAFF. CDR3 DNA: TGTGCCAGCAGTACAGTGAACACTGAAGCTTTCTTT.

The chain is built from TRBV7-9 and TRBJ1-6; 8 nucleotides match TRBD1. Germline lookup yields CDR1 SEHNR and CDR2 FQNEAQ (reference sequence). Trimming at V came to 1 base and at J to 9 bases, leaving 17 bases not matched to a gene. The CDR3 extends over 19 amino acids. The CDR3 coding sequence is TGTGCCAGCAGCTTAGTGGGGACAGGCCCAGTATTGATTGGTTCACCCCTCCACTTT. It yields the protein CASSLVGTGPVLIGSPLHF.

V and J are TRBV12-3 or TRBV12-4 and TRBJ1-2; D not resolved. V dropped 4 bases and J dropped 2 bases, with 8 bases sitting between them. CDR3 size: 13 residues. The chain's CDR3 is CASSWNTNYGYTF. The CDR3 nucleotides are TGTGCCAGCAGTTGGAACACCAACTATGGCTACACCTTC.

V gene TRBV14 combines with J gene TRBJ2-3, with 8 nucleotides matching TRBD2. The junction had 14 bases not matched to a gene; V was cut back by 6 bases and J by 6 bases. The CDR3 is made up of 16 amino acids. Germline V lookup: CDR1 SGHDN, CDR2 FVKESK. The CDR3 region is CASSRPGTSVSDTQYF. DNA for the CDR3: TGTGCCAGCAGTCGCCCCGGGACTAGTGTTTCCGATACGCAGTATTTT.

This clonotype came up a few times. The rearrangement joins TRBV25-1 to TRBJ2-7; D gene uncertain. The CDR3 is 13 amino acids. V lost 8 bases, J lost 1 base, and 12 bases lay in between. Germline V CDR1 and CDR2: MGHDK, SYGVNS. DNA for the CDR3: TGTGCCAGCCGCCCCCATAGTTCCTACGAGCAGTACTTC. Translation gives CASRPHSSYEQYF.

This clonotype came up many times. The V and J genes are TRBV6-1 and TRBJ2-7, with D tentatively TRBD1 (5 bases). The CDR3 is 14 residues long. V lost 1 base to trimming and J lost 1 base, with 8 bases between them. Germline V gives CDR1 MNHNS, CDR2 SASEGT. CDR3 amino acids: CASSEGQGSYEQYF. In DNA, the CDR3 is TGTGCCAGCAGTGAAGGTCAGGGATCCTACGAGCAGTACTTC.

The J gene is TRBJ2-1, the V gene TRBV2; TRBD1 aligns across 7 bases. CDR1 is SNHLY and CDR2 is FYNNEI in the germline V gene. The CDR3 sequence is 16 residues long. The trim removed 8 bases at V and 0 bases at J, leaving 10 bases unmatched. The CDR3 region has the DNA TGTGCCAGCTCTTCCTACAGGGGCAGCTCCTACAATGAGCAGTTCTTC. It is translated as CASSSYRGSSYNEQFF.

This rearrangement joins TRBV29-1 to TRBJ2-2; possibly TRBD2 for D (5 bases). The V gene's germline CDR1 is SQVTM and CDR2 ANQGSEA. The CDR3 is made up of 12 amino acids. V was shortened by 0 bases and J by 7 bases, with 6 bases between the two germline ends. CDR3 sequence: CSVEDRGGELFF. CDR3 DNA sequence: TGCAGCGTTGAAGATCGGGGCGGGGAGCTGTTTTTT.

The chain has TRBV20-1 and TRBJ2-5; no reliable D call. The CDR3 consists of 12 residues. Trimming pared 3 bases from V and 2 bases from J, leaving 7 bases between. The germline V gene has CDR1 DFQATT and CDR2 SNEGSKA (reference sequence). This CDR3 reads CSASTSQETQYF. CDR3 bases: TGCAGTGCTAGTACCTCTCAAGAGACCCAGTACTTC.

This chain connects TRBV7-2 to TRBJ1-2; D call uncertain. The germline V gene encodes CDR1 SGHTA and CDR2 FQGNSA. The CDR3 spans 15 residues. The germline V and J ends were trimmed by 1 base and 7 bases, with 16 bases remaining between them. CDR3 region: CASSLDEGVRAGYTF. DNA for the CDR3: TGTGCCAGCAGCTTAGATGAGGGTGTACGGGCTGGCTACACCTTC.

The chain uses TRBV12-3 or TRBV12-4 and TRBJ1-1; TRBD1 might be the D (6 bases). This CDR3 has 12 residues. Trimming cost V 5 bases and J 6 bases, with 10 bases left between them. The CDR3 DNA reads TGTGCCAGCAGTGTTAGGGGGGCTGAAGCTTTCTTT. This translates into CASSVRGAEAFF.

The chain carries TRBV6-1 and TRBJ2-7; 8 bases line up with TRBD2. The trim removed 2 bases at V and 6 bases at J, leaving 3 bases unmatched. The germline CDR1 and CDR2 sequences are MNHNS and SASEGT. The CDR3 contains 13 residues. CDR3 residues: CASSESGGSEQYF. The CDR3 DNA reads TGTGCCAGCAGTGAATCGGGAGGGTCCGAGCAGTACTTC.

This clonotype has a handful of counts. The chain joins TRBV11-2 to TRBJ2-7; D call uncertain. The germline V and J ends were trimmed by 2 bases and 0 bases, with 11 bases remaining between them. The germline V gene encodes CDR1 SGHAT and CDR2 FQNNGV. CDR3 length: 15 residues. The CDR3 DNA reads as TGTGCCAGCAGCTTAACCCGTTTGGGCTCCTACGAGCAGTACTTC. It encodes CASSLTRLGSYEQYF.

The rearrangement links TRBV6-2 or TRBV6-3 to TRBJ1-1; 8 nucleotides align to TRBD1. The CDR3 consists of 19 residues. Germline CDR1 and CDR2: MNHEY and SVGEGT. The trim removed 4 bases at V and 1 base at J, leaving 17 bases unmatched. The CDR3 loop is CASSSYLYQGANGNTEAFF. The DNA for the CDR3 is TGTGCCAGCAGTTCTTACCTATATCAGGGGGCGAATGGGAACACTGAAGCTTTCTTT.

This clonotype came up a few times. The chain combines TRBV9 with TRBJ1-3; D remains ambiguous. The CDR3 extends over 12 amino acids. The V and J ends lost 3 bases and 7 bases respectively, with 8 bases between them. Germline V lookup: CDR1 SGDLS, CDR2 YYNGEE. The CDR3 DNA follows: TGTGCCAGCAGCGCTGGTGAGAACACCATATATTTT. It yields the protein CASSAGENTIYF.

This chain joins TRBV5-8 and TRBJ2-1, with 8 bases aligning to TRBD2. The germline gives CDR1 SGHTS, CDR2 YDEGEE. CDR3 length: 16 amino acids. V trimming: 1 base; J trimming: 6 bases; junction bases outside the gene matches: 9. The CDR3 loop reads CASSLFSSAGGNEQFF. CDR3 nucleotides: TGTGCCAGCAGCTTGTTTTCATCGGCGGGGGGCAATGAGCAGTTCTTC.